A single sample is the source of the 28 T cell receptor beta chains below, sequenced in a study of CD8+ T cells in alopecia areata. Extraction of RNA preceded its reverse transcription into cDNA, which served as the sequencing template. Repertoires were generated with immunoSEQ multiplex PCR, while TCRdb's copy carries only in-frame clones and drops some. The sample carries about 69,000 clones, 50% to 75% recorded once. Sequencing used CD8+ T cells sorted from blood, obtained at week 0. These receptors were collected from a human donor with alopecia areata.

The rearrangement uses TRBV5-6 and TRBJ1-5; 9 nucleotides match TRBD1. Germline assignment: CDR1 SGHDT and CDR2 YYEEEE. Losses at the gene ends were 4 bases for V and 1 base for J; bases not matched to a gene: 3. This CDR3 region has 15 residues. The CDR3 DNA sequence: TGTGCCAGCAGCGCCGGGACAGGGAGCAATCAGCCCCAGCATTTT. Translating it yields CASSAGTGSNQPQHF. Full variable domain (remainder filled in from reference TRBV5-6 and TRBJ1-5): DAGVTQSPTHLIKTRGQQVTLRCSPKSGHDTVSWYQQALGQGPQFIFQYYEEEERQRGNFPDRFSGHQFPNYSSELNVNALLLGDSALYLCASSAGTGSNQPQHFGDGTRLSIL.

The chain employs TRBV4-3 and TRBJ2-5, with D hard to call. Trimming pared 2 bases from V and 1 base from J, leaving 11 bases between. The CDR3 is 15 amino acids. Germline loops: CDR1 LGHNA, CDR2 YSLEER. The CDR3 is CASSQHRAPQETQYF. In nucleotides, the CDR3 is TGCGCCAGCAGCCAACACCGAGCGCCCCAAGAGACCCAGTACTTC.

This clone was counted once. The chain combines TRBV27 with TRBJ1-5; D ambiguous. This CDR3 has 14 residues. The germline CDR1 and CDR2 sequences are MNHEY and SMNVEV (reference sequence). With 0 bases removed from V and 5 bases from J, the gap between germline ends came to 8 bases. The CDR3 DNA sequence: TGTGCCAGCAGTTTATCGAAAGGGTATCAGCCCCAGCATTTT. Its protein product is CASSLSKGYQPQHF.

CDR3 in DNA: TGCGCCAGCAGCTTGAGTAGCGGGAGGGCCGGGGATGAGCAGTTCTTC. This encodes CASSLSSGRAGDEQFF. This chain connects TRBV5-1 to TRBJ2-1; TRBD2 matches 11 bases. V trimming: 1 base; J trimming: 8 bases; junction bases outside the gene matches: 8. CDR3 size: 16 residues. CDR1 is SGHRS and CDR2 is YFSETQ in the germline V gene. The complete variable domain, with remaining parts taken from reference TRBV5-1 and TRBJ2-1, reads KAGVTQTPRYLIKTRGQQVTLSCSPISGHRSVSWYQQTPGQGLQFLFEYFSETQRNKGNFPGRFSGRQFSNSRSEMNVSTLELGDSALYLCASSLSSGRAGDEQFFGPGTRLTVL.

This clone was found once. The chain employs TRBV11-2 and TRBJ2-4; TRBD1 is a possible D gene (6 bases). The germline gives CDR1 SGHAT, CDR2 FQNNGV. The CDR3 loop spans 14 amino acids. Trimming left V 2 bases short and J 7 bases short, with 12 bases between. DNA of the CDR3: TGTGCCAGCAGCTTATGGACAGCCGGGAACATTCAGTACTTC. Encoded protein: CASSLWTAGNIQYF.

The chain is built from TRBV29-1 and TRBJ1-2, with unresolved D. Deletions cut 4 bases from V and 0 bases from J, with 12 bases between. The CDR3 sequence is 14 residues long. Germline CDR1 and CDR2: SQVTM and ANQGSEA. The CDR3 coding sequence is TGCAGCGTTGTTGGAGGAACCTCTAACTATGGCTACACCTTC. Translation: CSVVGGTSNYGYTF.

The chain joins TRBV29-1 to TRBJ2-2; D not resolved. The CDR3 covers 10 residues. CDR1 and CDR2 from the germline V gene are SQVTM and ANQGSEA. The V end lost 5 bases, the J end lost 6 bases, and 4 bases lay between the germline ends. CDR3 DNA sequence: TGCAGCGTTTGGGCCGGGGAGCTGTTTTTT. Translated, it gives CSVWAGELFF.

The chain recombines TRBV5-4 with TRBJ2-7; D might be TRBD1 (6 bases). The CDR3 consists of 12 residues. Germline values: CDR1 SGHNT, CDR2 YYREEE (reference sequence). With 0 bases removed from V and 6 bases from J, the gap between germline ends came to 7 bases. DNA for the CDR3: TGTGCCAGCAGCTTGGGGGGGCTCGAGCAGTACTTC. It translates to CASSLGGLEQYF.

This clone turned up a few times. This sequence joins TRBV10-3 and TRBJ2-1; no definite D call. Germline values: CDR1 ENHRY, CDR2 SYGVKD. The CDR3 extends over 14 amino acids. Trimming pared 6 bases from V and 4 bases from J, leaving 13 bases between. Here the CDR3 reads CAIRSENYYNEQFF. CDR3 in DNA: TGTGCCATCAGGTCAGAGAACTATTACAATGAGCAGTTCTTC.

This sequence joins TRBV2 and TRBJ2-7, with 7 bases fitting TRBD2. The V and J ends lost 1 base and 4 bases, in that order; junction bases with no gene match: 7. There are 15 residues in the CDR3. Germline V CDR1 and CDR2: SNHLY, FYNNEI. CDR3 protein: CASSEGLADHYEQYF. The CDR3 nucleotides read TGTGCCAGCAGTGAAGGGCTAGCGGACCATTACGAGCAGTACTTC.

J is TRBJ2-3 and V is TRBV6-5, with D perhaps given as TRBD1 or TRBD2 (5 bases each). The CDR3 contains 14 residues. Germline V lookup: CDR1 MNHEY, CDR2 SVGAGI. V was trimmed by 5 bases and J by 0 bases, leaving 9 bases between them. For the CDR3, the DNA is TGTGCCAGCAGTCCGGGGCTAAGCACAGATACGCAGTATTTT. Its protein is CASSPGLSTDTQYF.

The chain joins TRBV5-1 to TRBJ1-4; D is perhaps TRBD1 (6 bases). Trimming pared 4 bases from V and 2 bases from J, leaving 9 bases between. The CDR3 is made up of 14 amino acids. Germline CDR1 is SGHRS and CDR2 is YFSETQ. Written as DNA, the CDR3 is TGCGCCAGCAGCACAGGGTTTACTAATGAAAAACTGTTTTTT. Its translation is CASSTGFTNEKLFF.

This clone was found a few times. This chain uses TRBV13 with TRBJ2-5, with TRBD1 as a possible D gene (6 bases). The CDR3 has 13 residues. Germline assignment: CDR1 PRHDT and CDR2 FYEKMQ (reference sequence). Trimming removed 4 bases at V and 7 bases at J, with 13 bases between. The CDR3 DNA reads as TGTGCCAGCAGCTCGACAGGCGTGGGGACCCAGTACTTC. It is translated as CASSSTGVGTQYF.

This clone was seen a few times. The rearrangement joins TRBV11-2 to TRBJ2-4; 10 bases map to TRBD1. The CDR3 loop spans 17 amino acids. Germline values: CDR1 SGHAT, CDR2 FQNNGV. V shed 5 bases and J 0 bases; nucleotides not matched to a gene: 7. The CDR3 is CASSQGGQGLAKNIQYF. As DNA, the CDR3 is TGTGCCAGCAGCCAAGGGGGACAGGGGTTAGCCAAAAACATTCAGTACTTC.

This clone showed up just a few times. The chain combines TRBV7-9 with TRBJ2-2; 11 bases align to TRBD2. With 6 bases clipped from V and 0 bases from J, the junction kept 12 bases outside the gene matches. Germline CDR1 reads SEHNR; CDR2 reads FQNEAQ (reference sequence). This CDR3 spans 19 amino acids. Written as DNA, the CDR3 is TGTGCCAGCAGTCTTGGGACTAGCGGCGAGCGACCGAACACCGGGGAGCTGTTTTTT. Its translation: CASSLGTSGERPNTGELFF.

This clone occurred a few times. V usage is TRBV7-6 and J usage is TRBJ2-7, with D possibly being TRBD2 (6 bases). The CDR3 contains 14 residues. Germline V lookup: CDR1 SGHVS, CDR2 FNYEAQ. Trimming stripped 6 bases from V and 1 base from J, with 13 bases between. In DNA, the CDR3 is TGTGCCAGCAGTCATTTTAGCGGATCCTACGAGCAGTACTTC. Translating it yields CASSHFSGSYEQYF. Using reference TRBV7-6 and TRBJ2-7 for the parts outside the CDR3, the full variable domain is GAGVSQSPRYKVTKRGQDVALRCDPISGHVSLYWYRQALGQGPEFLTYFNYEAQQDKSGLPNDRFSAERPEGSISTLTIQRTEQRDSAMYRCASSHFSGSYEQYFGPGTRLTVT.

This clone appeared a few times. This chain connects TRBV30 to TRBJ2-7, with D unclear. This CDR3 has 15 amino acids. CDR1 and CDR2 (germline): GTSNPN, SVGIG (reference sequence). Trimming took off 0 bases at V and 2 bases at J, with 14 bases between the two ends. The CDR3: CAWSVVGHTAYEQYF. The DNA of the CDR3 is TGTGCCTGGAGTGTAGTCGGTCACACAGCCTACGAGCAGTACTTC.

This chain links TRBV27 with TRBJ2-2; TRBD1 aligns across 8 bases. CDR3 length: 15 residues. V lost 7 bases, J lost 4 bases, and 8 bases stayed unmatched. From germline, CDR1 is MNHEY and CDR2 SMNVEV (reference sequence). The DNA for the CDR3 is TGTGCCAGCACCCCGACAGGGGTGGCCACCGGGGAGCTGTTTTTT. It is translated as CASTPTGVATGELFF.

The chain is built from TRBV9 and TRBJ2-2; 7 bases are a match to TRBD2. The CDR3 covers 16 residues. The V gene end was trimmed by 4 bases and the J gene end by 7 bases; junction bases not matched to a gene: 13. CDR1 and CDR2 (germline): SGDLS, YYNGEE. The CDR3: CASSLSGRVPHGELFF. Written as DNA, the CDR3 is TGTGCCAGCAGCCTTAGCGGGCGAGTCCCGCACGGGGAGCTGTTTTTT.

The gene calls are TRBV5-6 and TRBJ2-3, with a weak D call TRBD2 (5 bases). The CDR3 contains 15 residues. The ends were cut back, 3 bases at V and 4 bases at J, with 15 bases in the middle. CDR1 is SGHDT and CDR2 is YYEEEE in the germline V gene. Here the CDR3 reads CASSSMGSPPDTQYF. The DNA for the CDR3 is TGTGCCAGCAGCTCGATGGGGAGCCCCCCAGATACGCAGTATTTT.

The chain has TRBV25-1 and TRBJ1-1, with D perhaps TRBD1 (6 bases). The CDR3 loop spans 13 amino acids. Per the germline V gene, CDR1 is MGHDK and CDR2 is SYGVNS. V lost 0 bases, J lost 7 bases, and 9 bases lay in between. The CDR3 region is CASSEYDRFEAFF. CDR3 nucleotide sequence: TGTGCCAGCAGTGAATACGACAGGTTTGAAGCTTTCTTT.

The chain recombines TRBV4-1 with TRBJ1-2; 9 nucleotides agree with TRBD1. The CDR3 covers 15 residues. Germline V gene data show CDR1 as MGHRA and CDR2 as YSYEKL. J lost 7 bases, V lost 2 bases, and 8 bases had no gene match. The CDR3 reads CASSQNQQGARGYTF. CDR3 coding DNA: TGCGCCAGCAGCCAAAATCAACAGGGGGCCCGTGGCTACACCTTC.

Worth noting for this clone: This sequence may be a read error, since a much larger clone differs from it by one base. The V gene is TRBV4-2, the J gene TRBJ2-2; D is uncertain. This CDR3 comprises 13 residues. V was trimmed by 3 bases and J by 4 bases, leaving 6 bases between them. Germline CDR1 LGHNA, CDR2 YNFKEQ. The CDR3 spells CASSQTTTGELFF. The CDR3 coding sequence is TGTGCCAGCAGCCAGACGACCACCGGGGAGCTGTTTTTT.

This chain uses TRBV7-2 with TRBJ2-1; unclear D gene. The CDR3 loop spans 13 amino acids. V was pared by 1 base and J by 7 bases, with 8 bases between. Germline CDR1 SGHTA, CDR2 FQGNSA. The CDR3 spells CASSLDMVNEQFF. For the CDR3, the DNA is TGTGCCAGCAGCTTAGACATGGTGAATGAGCAGTTCTTC.

The genes are TRBV5-4 and TRBJ1-1; the match to TRBD1 covers 7 bases. Germline assignment: CDR1 SGHNT and CDR2 YYREEE (reference sequence). V was pared by 4 bases and J by 7 bases, with 4 bases of the junction left unmatched. The CDR3 consists of 12 residues. CDR3 residues: CASSLRTGEAFF. CDR3 nucleotide sequence: TGTGCCAGCAGCCTCCGGACAGGTGAAGCTTTCTTT.

The chain uses TRBV19 and TRBJ2-1; 9 positions agree with TRBD1. The germline V gene has CDR1 LNHDA and CDR2 SQIVND (reference sequence). The CDR3 runs to 15 residues. The V gene end was trimmed by 5 bases and the J gene end by 4 bases; junction bases not matched to a gene: 6. The CDR3, as DNA: TGTGCCAGTAGTCGAGGGACAGGGTTTTACAATGAGCAGTTCTTC. It encodes CASSRGTGFYNEQFF. The whole variable domain, remainder taken from reference TRBV19 and TRBJ2-1, is DGGITQSPKYLFRKEGQNVTLSCEQNLNHDAMYWYRQDPGQGLRLIYYSQIVNDFQKGDIAEGYSVSREKKESFPLTVTSAQKNPTAFYLCASSRGTGFYNEQFFGPGTRLTVL.

The V gene is TRBV7-9, the J gene TRBJ1-5, with D uncertain. Per germline, CDR1 SEHNR and CDR2 FQNEAQ (reference sequence). Deletions cut 3 bases from V and 0 bases from J, with 15 bases between. CDR3 length equals 17 residues. CDR3 coding DNA: TGTGCCAGCAGCTTGTCCGTGAGTTTTGATAGCAATCAGCCCCAGCATTTT. It translates to CASSLSVSFDSNQPQHF.

Only one count was recorded for this clone. The chain uses TRBV7-9 and TRBJ1-1; no reliable D call. Germline V gives CDR1 SEHNR, CDR2 FQNEAQ (reference sequence). The ends were cut back, 5 bases at V and 4 bases at J, with 11 bases in the middle. The CDR3 extends over 13 amino acids. CDR3 sequence reads: CASSRAVGTEAFF. The CDR3 DNA is TGTGCCAGCAGCCGGGCCGTCGGCACTGAAGCTTTCTTT.